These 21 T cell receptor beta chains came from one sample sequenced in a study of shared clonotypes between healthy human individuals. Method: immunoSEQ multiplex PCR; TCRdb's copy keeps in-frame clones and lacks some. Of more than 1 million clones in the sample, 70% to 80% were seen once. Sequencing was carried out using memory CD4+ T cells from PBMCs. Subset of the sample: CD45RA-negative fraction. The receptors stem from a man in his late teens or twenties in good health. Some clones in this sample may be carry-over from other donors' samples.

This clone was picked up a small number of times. The CDR3 loop reads CASSGNRAAKNIQYF. DNA for the CDR3: TGTGCCAGCAGTGGGAACAGGGCAGCCAAAAACATTCAGTACTTC. The chain combines TRBV25-1 with TRBJ2-4; possible D gene TRBD1, 6 bases. Germline loops: CDR1 MGHDK, CDR2 SYGVNS. CDR3 length: 15 residues. V gave up 4 bases and J gave up 0 bases, with 10 bases separating them.

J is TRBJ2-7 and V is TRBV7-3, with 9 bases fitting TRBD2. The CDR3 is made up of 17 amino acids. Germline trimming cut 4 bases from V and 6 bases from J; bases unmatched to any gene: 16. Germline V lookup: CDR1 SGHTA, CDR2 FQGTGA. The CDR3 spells CASSSTSGHTPVREQYF. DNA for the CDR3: TGTGCCAGCAGCTCTACTAGCGGGCATACACCGGTGCGCGAGCAGTACTTC.

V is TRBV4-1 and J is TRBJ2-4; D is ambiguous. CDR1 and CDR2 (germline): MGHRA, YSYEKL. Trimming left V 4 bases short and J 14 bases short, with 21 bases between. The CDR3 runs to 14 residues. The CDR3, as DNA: TGCGCCAGCAGCCGGCCCGGTGGCTCAGGAAGGGAGTACTTC. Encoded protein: CASSRPGGSGREYF.

The CDR3 region has the DNA TGCGCCAGCAGCTTAATAGGTACTCAAGAGACCCAGTACTTC. Amino acids: CASSLIGTQETQYF. The genes are TRBV5-1 and TRBJ2-5; D not resolved. Trimming shortened V by 2 bases and J by 2 bases, and 10 bases separated the two germline ends. Germline V CDR1 and CDR2: SGHRS, YFSETQ. The CDR3 is 14 amino acids.

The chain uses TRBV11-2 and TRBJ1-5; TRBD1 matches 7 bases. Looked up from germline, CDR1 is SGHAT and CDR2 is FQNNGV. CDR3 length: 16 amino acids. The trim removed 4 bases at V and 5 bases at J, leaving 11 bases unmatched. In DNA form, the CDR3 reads TGTGCCAGCAGCTCCTCATTGGACAGGTGGGATCAGCCCCAGCATTTT. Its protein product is CASSSSLDRWDQPQHF.

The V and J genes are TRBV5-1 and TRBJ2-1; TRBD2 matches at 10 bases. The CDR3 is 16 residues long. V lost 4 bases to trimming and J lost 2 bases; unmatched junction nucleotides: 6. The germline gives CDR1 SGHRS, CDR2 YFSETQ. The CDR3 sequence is CASSPPGTSAYNEQFF. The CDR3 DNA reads TGCGCCAGCAGCCCCCCCGGGACTAGCGCCTACAATGAGCAGTTCTTC.

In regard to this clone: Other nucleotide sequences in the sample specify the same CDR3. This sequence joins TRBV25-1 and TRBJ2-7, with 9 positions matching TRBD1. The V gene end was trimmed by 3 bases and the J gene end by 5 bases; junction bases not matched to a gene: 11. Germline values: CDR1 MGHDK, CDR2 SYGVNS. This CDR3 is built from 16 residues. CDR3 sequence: CASSDPAGTGKHEQYF. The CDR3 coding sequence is TGTGCCAGCAGTGATCCTGCCGGGACAGGGAAGCACGAGCAGTACTTC.

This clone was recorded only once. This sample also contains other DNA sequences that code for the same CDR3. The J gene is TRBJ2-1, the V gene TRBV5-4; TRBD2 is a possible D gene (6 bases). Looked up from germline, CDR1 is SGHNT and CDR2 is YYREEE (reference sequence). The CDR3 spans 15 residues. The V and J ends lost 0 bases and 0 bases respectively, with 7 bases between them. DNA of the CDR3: TGTGCCAGCAGCTTGGACGGGAGCTCCTACAATGAGCAGTTCTTC. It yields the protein CASSLDGSSYNEQFF. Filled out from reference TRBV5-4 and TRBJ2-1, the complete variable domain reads ETGVTQSPTHLIKTRGQQVTLRCSSQSGHNTVSWYQQALGQGPQFIFQYYREEENGRGNFPPRFSGLQFPNYSSELNVNALELDDSALYLCASSLDGSSYNEQFFGPGTRLTVL.

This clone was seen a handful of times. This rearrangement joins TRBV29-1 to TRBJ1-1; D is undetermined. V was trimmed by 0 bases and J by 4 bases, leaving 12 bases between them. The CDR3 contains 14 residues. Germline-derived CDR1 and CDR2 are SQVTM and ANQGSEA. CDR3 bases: TGCAGCGTTGAAGATCCAAGAGAGGGCACTGAAGCTTTCTTT. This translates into CSVEDPREGTEAFF. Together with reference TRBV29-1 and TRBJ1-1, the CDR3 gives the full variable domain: SAVISQKPSRDICQRGTSLTIQCQVDSQVTMMFWYRQQPGQSLTLIATANQGSEATYESGFVIDKFPISRPNLTFSTLTVSNMSPEDSSIYLCSVEDPREGTEAFFGQGTRLTVV.

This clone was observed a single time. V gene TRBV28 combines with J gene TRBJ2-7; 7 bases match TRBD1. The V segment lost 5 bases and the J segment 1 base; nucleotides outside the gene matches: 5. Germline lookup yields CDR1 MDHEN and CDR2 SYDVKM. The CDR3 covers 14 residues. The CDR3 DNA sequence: TGTGCCAGCAGTCCACCGGGACAGTCCTACGAGCAGTACTTC. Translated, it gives CASSPPGQSYEQYF.

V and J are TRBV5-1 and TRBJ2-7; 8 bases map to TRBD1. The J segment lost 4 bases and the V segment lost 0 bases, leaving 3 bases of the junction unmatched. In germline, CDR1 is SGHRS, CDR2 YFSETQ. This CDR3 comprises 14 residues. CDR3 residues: CASSLGRGLYEQYF. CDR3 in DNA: TGCGCCAGCAGCTTGGGCAGGGGGCTTTACGAGCAGTACTTC. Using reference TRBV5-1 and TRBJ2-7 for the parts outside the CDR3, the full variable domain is KAGVTQTPRYLIKTRGQQVTLSCSPISGHRSVSWYQQTPGQGLQFLFEYFSETQRNKGNFPGRFSGRQFSNSRSEMNVSTLELGDSALYLCASSLGRGLYEQYFGPGTRLTVT.

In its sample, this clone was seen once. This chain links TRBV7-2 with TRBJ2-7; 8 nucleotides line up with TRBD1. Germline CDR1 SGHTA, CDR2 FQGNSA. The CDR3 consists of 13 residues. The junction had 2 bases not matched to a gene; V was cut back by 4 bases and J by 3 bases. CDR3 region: CASSWGQDYEQYF. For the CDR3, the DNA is TGTGCCAGCAGCTGGGGACAGGACTACGAGCAGTACTTC. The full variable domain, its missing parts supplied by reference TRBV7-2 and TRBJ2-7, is GAGVSQSPSNKVTEKGKDVELRCDPISGHTALYWYRQSLGQGLEFLIYFQGNSAPDKSGLPSDRFSAERTGGSVSTLTIQRTQQEDSAVYLCASSWGQDYEQYFGPGTRLTVT.

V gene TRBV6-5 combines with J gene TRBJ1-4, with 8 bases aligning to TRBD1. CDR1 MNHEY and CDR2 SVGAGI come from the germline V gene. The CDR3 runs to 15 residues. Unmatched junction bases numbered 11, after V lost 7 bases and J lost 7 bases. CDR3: CASTLAGTGIEKLFF. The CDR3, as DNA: TGTGCCAGCACGCTTGCCGGGACAGGTATTGAAAAACTGTTTTTT.

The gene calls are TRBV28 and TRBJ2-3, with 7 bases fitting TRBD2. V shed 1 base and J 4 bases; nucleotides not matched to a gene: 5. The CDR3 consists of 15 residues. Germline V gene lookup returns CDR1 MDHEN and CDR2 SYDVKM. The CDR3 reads CASSLSGGEADTQYF. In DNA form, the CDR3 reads TGTGCCAGCAGTTTATCGGGGGGAGAGGCAGATACGCAGTATTTT.

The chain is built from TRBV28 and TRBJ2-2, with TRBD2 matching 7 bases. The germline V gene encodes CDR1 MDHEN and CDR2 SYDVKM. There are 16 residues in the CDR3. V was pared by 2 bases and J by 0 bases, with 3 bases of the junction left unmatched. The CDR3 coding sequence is TGTGCCAGCAGTTTACTAGCGGCACCGAACACCGGGGAGCTGTTTTTT. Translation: CASSLLAAPNTGELFF.

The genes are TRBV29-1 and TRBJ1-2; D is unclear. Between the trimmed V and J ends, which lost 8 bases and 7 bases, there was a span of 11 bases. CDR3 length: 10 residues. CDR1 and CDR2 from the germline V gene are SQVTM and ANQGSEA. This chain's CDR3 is CSRGLGGYTF. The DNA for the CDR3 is TGCAGCCGTGGACTCGGTGGCTACACCTTC.

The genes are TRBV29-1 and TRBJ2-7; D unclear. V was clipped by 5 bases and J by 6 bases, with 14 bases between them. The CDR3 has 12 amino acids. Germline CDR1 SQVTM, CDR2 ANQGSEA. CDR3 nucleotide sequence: TGCAGCGTTAGGACCACCCGTCGCGAGCAGTACTTC. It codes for CSVRTTRREQYF.

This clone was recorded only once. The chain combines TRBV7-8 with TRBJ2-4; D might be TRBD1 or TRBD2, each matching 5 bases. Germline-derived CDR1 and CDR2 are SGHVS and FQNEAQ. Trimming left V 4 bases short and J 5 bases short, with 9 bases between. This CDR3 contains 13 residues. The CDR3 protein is CASSWDQQNIQYF. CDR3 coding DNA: TGTGCCAGCAGCTGGGACCAACAAAACATTCAGTACTTC.

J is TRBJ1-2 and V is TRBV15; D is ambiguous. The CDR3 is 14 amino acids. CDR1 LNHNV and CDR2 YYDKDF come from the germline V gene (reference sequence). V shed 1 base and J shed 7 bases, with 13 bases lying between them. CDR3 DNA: TGTGCCACCAGCAGAGGACTGGGATATGGTGGCTACACCTTC. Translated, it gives CATSRGLGYGGYTF.

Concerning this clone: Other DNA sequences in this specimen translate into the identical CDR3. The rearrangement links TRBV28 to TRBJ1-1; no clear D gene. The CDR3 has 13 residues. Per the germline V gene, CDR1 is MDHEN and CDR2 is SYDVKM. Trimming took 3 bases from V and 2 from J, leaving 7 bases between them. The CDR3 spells CASSFPGNTEAFF. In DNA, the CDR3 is TGTGCCAGCAGTTTCCCGGGAAACACTGAAGCTTTCTTT. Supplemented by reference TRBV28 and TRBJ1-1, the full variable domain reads DVKVTQSSRYLVKRTGEKVFLECVQDMDHENMFWYRQDPGLGLRLIYFSYDVKMKEKGDIPEGYSVSREKKERFSLILESASTNQTSMYLCASSFPGNTEAFFGQGTRLTVV.

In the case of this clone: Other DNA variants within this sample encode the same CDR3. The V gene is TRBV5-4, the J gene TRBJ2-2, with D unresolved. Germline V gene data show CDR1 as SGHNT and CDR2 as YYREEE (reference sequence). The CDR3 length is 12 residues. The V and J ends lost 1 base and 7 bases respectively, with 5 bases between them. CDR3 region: CASSLSGGELFF. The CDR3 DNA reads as TGTGCCAGCAGCTTGTCGGGCGGGGAGCTGTTTTTT.